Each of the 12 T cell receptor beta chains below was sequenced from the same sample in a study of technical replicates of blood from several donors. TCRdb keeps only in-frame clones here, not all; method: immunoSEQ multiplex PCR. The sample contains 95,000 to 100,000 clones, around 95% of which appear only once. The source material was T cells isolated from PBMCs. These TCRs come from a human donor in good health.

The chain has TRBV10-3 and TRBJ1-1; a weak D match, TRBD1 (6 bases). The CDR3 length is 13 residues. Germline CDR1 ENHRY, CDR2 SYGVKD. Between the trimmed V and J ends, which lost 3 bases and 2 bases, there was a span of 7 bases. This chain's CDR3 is CAISDRGNTEAFF. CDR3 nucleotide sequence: TGTGCCATCAGTGACAGGGGAAACACTGAAGCTTTCTTT.

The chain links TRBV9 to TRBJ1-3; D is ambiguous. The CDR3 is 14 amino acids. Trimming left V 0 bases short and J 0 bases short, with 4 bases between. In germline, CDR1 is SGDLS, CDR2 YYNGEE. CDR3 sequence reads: CASSVESSGNTIYF. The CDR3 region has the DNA TGTGCCAGCAGCGTAGAGAGCTCTGGAAACACCATATATTTT.

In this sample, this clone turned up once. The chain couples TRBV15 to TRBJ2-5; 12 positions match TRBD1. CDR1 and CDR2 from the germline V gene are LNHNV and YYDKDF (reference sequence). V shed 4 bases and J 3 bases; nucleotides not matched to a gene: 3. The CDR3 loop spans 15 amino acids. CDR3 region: CATSTGTGGKETQYF. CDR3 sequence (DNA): TGTGCCACCAGCACGGGGACAGGGGGCAAAGAGACCCAGTACTTC.

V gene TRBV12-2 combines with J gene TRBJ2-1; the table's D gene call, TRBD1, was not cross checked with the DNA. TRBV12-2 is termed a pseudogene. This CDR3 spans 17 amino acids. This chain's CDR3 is CASRFRDDYDRGNEQFF. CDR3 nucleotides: TGTGCAAGTCGCTTTAGGGACGACTACGACAGGGGTAATGAGCAGTTCTTC.

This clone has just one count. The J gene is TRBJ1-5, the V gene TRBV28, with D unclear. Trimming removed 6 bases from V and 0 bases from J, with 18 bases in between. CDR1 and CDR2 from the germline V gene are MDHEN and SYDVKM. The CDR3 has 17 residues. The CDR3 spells CASRGIRGAYSNQPQHF. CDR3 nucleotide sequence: TGTGCCAGCAGGGGGATCCGGGGAGCTTATAGCAATCAGCCCCAGCATTTT.

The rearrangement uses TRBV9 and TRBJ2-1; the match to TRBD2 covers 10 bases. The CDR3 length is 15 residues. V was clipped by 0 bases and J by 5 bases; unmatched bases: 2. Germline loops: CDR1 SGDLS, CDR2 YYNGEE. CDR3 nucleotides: TGTGCCAGCAGCGTAGCAGCGGGAGGGAACAATGAGCAGTTCTTC. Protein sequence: CASSVAAGGNNEQFF.

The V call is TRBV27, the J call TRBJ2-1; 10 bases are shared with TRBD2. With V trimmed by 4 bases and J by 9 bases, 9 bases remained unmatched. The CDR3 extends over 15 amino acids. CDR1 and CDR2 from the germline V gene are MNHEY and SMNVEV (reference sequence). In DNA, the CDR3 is TGTGCCAGCAGTTATCAGGCAGCGGGAGGGGGTGAGCAGTTCTTC. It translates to CASSYQAAGGGEQFF.

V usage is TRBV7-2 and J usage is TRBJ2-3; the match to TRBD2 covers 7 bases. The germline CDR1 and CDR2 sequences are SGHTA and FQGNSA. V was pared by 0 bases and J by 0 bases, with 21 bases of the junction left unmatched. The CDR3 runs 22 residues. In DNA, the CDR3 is TGTGCCAGCAGCTTAGCCCCCTCCGGGACTAAAGAGTTCCAACAAAGCACAGATACGCAGTATTTT. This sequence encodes CASSLAPSGTKEFQQSTDTQYF.

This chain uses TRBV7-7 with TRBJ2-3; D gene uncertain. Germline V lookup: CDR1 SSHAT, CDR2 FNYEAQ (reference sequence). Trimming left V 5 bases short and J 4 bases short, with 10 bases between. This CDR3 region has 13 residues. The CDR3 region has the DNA TGTGCCAGCAGCGCACAGTACTCAGATACGCAGTATTTT. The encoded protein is CASSAQYSDTQYF.

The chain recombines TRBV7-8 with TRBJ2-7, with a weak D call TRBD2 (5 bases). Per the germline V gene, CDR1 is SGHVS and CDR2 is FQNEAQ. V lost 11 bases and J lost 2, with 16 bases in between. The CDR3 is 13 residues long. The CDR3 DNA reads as TGTGCCGTATCTCGAGGGAGCGCCTACGAGCAGTACTTC. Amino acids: CAVSRGSAYEQYF.

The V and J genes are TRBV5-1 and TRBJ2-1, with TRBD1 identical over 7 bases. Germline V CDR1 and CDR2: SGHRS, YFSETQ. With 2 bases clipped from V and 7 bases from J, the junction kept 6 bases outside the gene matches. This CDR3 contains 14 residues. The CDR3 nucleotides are TGCGCCAGCAGCTTAGGGAAACAGGGGAATGAGCAGTTCTTC. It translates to CASSLGKQGNEQFF.

This CDR3 reads CSVEREKETQYF. DNA for the CDR3: TGCAGCGTTGAGCGGGAGAAAGAGACCCAGTACTTC. The chain employs TRBV29-1 and TRBJ2-5, with 7 bases identical to TRBD2. This CDR3 has 12 residues. The V and J ends lost 3 bases and 3 bases, in that order; junction bases with no gene match: 1. The germline V gene has CDR1 SQVTM and CDR2 ANQGSEA.